The entry below describes one T cell receptor beta chain. The data originate from a study of blood T cell repertoires in COVID-19. Profiling relied on immunoSEQ multiplex PCR, and the TCRdb table lists in-frame clones only, not all of them. The sample contains around 300,000 clones, about nine tenths of which appear only once. The receptor was isolated from a woman aged 40 to 50 who had recovered from COVID-19. Specimen: peripheral blood.

The CDR3 is CASSKPRLAGVFYEQYF. The CDR3 DNA reads TGTGCCAGCAGCAAACCCCGATTAGCGGGAGTTTTTTACGAGCAGTACTTC. This chain uses TRBV21-1 with TRBJ2-7; the tabulated D call, TRBD2, remains unverified against the DNA. TRBV21-1 is recorded as a pseudogene. The CDR3 runs to 17 residues.